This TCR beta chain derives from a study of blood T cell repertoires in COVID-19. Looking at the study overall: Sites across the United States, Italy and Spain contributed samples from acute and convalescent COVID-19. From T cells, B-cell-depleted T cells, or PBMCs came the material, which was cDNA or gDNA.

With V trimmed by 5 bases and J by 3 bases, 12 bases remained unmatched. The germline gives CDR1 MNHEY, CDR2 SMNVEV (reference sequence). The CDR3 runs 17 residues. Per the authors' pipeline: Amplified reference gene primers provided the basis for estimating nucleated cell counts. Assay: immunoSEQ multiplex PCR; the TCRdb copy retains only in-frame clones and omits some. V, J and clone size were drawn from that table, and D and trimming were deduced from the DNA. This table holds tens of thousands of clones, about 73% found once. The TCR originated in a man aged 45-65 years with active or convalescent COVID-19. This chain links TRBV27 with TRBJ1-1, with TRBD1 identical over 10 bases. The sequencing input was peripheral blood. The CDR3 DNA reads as TGTGCCAGCAGTCCCCGACAGGGGGCGAACGGAGACACTGAAGCTTTCTTT. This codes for CASSPRQGANGDTEAFF.